One sample yielded the 11 T cell receptor beta chains listed below, sequenced in a study of regulatory T cells in long-lasting Graves disease. Building of the TCR beta libraries involved iRepertoire HTBI primers and Arm-PCR of CDR3 regions. TCRdb ran MiXCR on the multiplex PCR reads and lists one entry per CDR3 protein. Here the sample spans under 400,000 distinct CDR3 sequences, around 15% being singletons. Noted time point: newly diagnosed GD, antithyroid drugs for less than 3 months. Isolated PBMC RNA provided the starting material for the TCR library. The sample was also reused in another study, on T cells in Graves' hyperthyroidism and ophthalmopathy.

The sample was peripheral blood mononuclear cells (PBMCs), taken at new diagnosis, from a patient treated with antithyroid drugs. The source of these receptors is a man between 40 and 49 years old with Graves disease.

A few counts support this clonotype. This clone may be a read error of a much larger clone one base away. V and J are TRBV27 and TRBJ2-2; TRBD2 is a possible D gene (7 bases). The germline gives CDR1 MNHEY, CDR2 SMNVEV (reference sequence). This CDR3 region has 17 residues. Trimming stripped 0 bases from V and 7 bases from J, with 18 bases between. CDR3 DNA: TGTGCCAGCAGTTTATCCGGCGGGGGCTATAGCATCGGGGAGCTGTTTTTT. Residues: CASSLSGGGYSIGELFF.

This clonotype was seen a handful of times. One end of the junction does not line up with germline, which may come from a read error. V is TRBV5-1 and J is TRBJ1-1; D gene uncertain. The germline V gene encodes CDR1 SGHRS and CDR2 YFSETQ. The CDR3 extends over 14 amino acids. The DNA for the CDR3 is TGTGCCAGTAGTCTTCGGACGGGGAACACTGAAGCTTTCTTT. Translation: CASSLRTGNTEAFF.

This clonotype was seen ten or more times. The rearrangement uses TRBV20-1 and TRBJ1-1; D ambiguous. The germline gives CDR1 DFQATT, CDR2 SNEGSKA (reference sequence). CDR3 length: 14 residues. V was trimmed by 2 bases and J by 5 bases, leaving 15 bases between them. CDR3 region: CSARSRTALTEAFF. CDR3 nucleotide sequence: TGCAGTGCTAGATCTCGGACCGCGTTGACTGAAGCTTTCTTT.

This clonotype was seen ten or more times. The chain links TRBV18 to TRBJ2-2, with 8 bases aligning to TRBD1. The CDR3 consists of 16 residues. V trimming: 3 bases; J trimming: 0 bases; junction bases outside the gene matches: 3. Germline V gene lookup returns CDR1 KGHSH and CDR2 LQKENI. CDR3 protein: CASSPDRVANTGELFF. CDR3 DNA: TGTGCCAGCTCACCGGACAGGGTCGCGAACACCGGGGAGCTGTTTTTT.

This clonotype was counted at least ten times. V usage is TRBV5-1 and J usage is TRBJ1-5; D not certain. Germline V gene sequence: CDR1 SGHRS, CDR2 YFSETQ. Trimming shortened V by 1 base and J by 1 base, and 9 bases separated the two germline ends. There are 15 residues in the CDR3. Here the CDR3 reads CASSLLPSSNQPQHF. In DNA, the CDR3 is TGCGCCAGCAGCTTGTTGCCGAGCAGCAATCAGCCCCAGCATTTT. Complete variable domain (other parts from reference TRBV5-1 and TRBJ1-5): KAGVTQTPRYLIKTRGQQVTLSCSPISGHRSVSWYQQTPGQGLQFLFEYFSETQRNKGNFPGRFSGRQFSNSRSEMNVSTLELGDSALYLCASSLLPSSNQPQHFGDGTRLSIL.

This chain joins TRBV20-1 and TRBJ1-2; TRBD1 is a possible D gene (6 bases). Germline CDR1 reads DFQATT; CDR2 reads SNEGSKA (reference sequence). This CDR3 spans 15 amino acids. Trimming left V 0 bases short and J 4 bases short, with 15 bases between. For the CDR3, the DNA is TGCAGTGCTAGAGACCTCTCTACAGGGCGCTATGGCTACACCTTC. It yields the protein CSARDLSTGRYGYTF.

This clonotype was counted only a few times. This rearrangement joins TRBV12-3 or TRBV12-4 to TRBJ1-1; tentative D call: TRBD1 (6 bases). Trimming removed 6 bases from V and 3 bases from J, with 23 bases in between. The CDR3 has 17 amino acids. The CDR3 DNA follows: TGTGCCAGCAGCCTGAGGGGGGACGTATTTCGGGACACTGAAGCTTTCTTT. Translated: CASSLRGDVFRDTEAFF.

The chain couples TRBV19 to TRBJ1-1; a weak D match, TRBD1 (6 bases). CDR1 is LNHDA, CDR2 SQIVND, per germline (reference sequence). Trimming cost V 5 bases and J 1 base, with 11 bases left between them. The CDR3 runs 14 residues. In DNA, the CDR3 is TGTGCCAGTAGTTTTGTAGGGGGGAACACTGAAGCTTTCTTT. Residues: CASSFVGGNTEAFF.

This chain joins TRBV6-1 and TRBJ2-3, with TRBD2 matching 13 bases. Germline V gene lookup returns CDR1 MNHNS and CDR2 SASEGT. The trim removed 7 bases at V and 10 bases at J, leaving 14 bases unmatched. This CDR3 is 16 amino acids long. The CDR3 sequence: CASTYGPGTSGAAQYF. The DNA of the CDR3 is TGTGCCAGCACCTACGGGCCCGGGACTAGCGGGGCTGCGCAGTATTTT.

This clonotype occurred many times. This rearrangement joins TRBV28 to TRBJ2-1; the match to TRBD2 covers 7 bases. The V and J ends lost 6 bases and 1 base, in that order; junction bases with no gene match: 3. CDR3 length equals 14 residues. The V gene's germline CDR1 is MDHEN and CDR2 SYDVKM. The CDR3, as DNA: TGTGCCAGCAGACTAGCGCCTTCCTACAATGAGCAGTTCTTC. It translates to CASRLAPSYNEQFF.

This clonotype was observed many times. The CDR3, as DNA: TGTGCCAGCTCAGACAGGGTCACAGATACGCAGTATTTT. Translation: CASSDRVTDTQYF. V gene TRBV18 combines with J gene TRBJ2-3, with 7 bases fitting TRBD1. The V gene end was trimmed by 5 bases and the J gene end by 2 bases; junction bases not matched to a gene: 1. This CDR3 comprises 13 residues. CDR1 and CDR2 from the germline V gene are KGHSH and LQKENI.